The 29 T cell receptor beta chains in this list originate from one sample, sequenced in a study of T cells in Graves' hyperthyroidism and ophthalmopathy. What was amplified from RNA transcripts were TCR beta CDR3 regions. In the first-round RT-PCR of the TCR CDR3, the HTBI primer set was used. TCRdb reprocessed the multiplex PCR reads with MiXCR, giving one entry per CDR3 protein. This sample carries under 40,000 distinct CDR3 sequences, about 50% of them seen once, and the ten largest clones take roughly 16%. The sample was blood. These receptors all stem from a man aged 35 to 55 with Graves' ophthalmopathy.

V gene TRBV7-2 combines with J gene TRBJ1-6; tentatively, D is TRBD1 (6 bases). Per the germline V gene, CDR1 is SGHTA and CDR2 is FQGNSA. The V end was cut by 5 bases, the J end by 9 bases, with 26 bases between. The CDR3 has 18 amino acids. Here the CDR3 reads CASSTPTRGVSGISPLHF. Written as DNA, the CDR3 is TGTGCCAGCAGCACACCGACAAGGGGGGTTAGTGGCATTTCACCCCTCCACTTT.

This chain connects TRBV7-9 to TRBJ2-1, with 11 bases fitting TRBD2. The length of the CDR3 is 17 residues. Trimming removed 5 bases from V and 2 bases from J; junction bases left unmatched: 8. Germline V CDR1 and CDR2: SEHNR, FQNEAQ (reference sequence). The CDR3 DNA reads as TGTGCCAGCAGCCATTCCGGGACTAGCGGAACCTACAATGAGCAGTTCTTC. Its protein is CASSHSGTSGTYNEQFF.

The genes are TRBV25-1 and TRBJ2-1; D is unclear. The V end lost 5 bases, the J end lost 1 base, and 15 bases lay between the germline ends. Germline CDR1 and CDR2: MGHDK and SYGVNS. CDR3 length equals 16 residues. CDR3 nucleotide sequence: TGTGCCAGCAGTATGATGCGAGACCAATCCTACAATGAGCAGTTCTTC. This codes for CASSMMRDQSYNEQFF.

The genes are TRBV15 and TRBJ1-6; possible D gene TRBD1, 5 bases. Trimming cost V 3 bases and J 9 bases, with 15 bases left between them. Germline loops: CDR1 LNHNV, CDR2 YYDKDF (reference sequence). The CDR3 is made up of 15 amino acids. The DNA of the CDR3 is TGTGCCACCAGCAGTCTCTCCCCGGGGGTTTCACCCCTCCACTTT. Its translation is CATSSLSPGVSPLHF.

The chain employs TRBV12-3 or TRBV12-4 and TRBJ2-7, with 7 bases lining up with TRBD2. V gave up 9 bases and J gave up 9 bases; unmatched junction bases: 8. The length of the CDR3 is 11 residues. This chain's CDR3 is CASQRGGGQYF. The DNA for the CDR3 is TGTGCCAGTCAACGCGGGGGAGGGCAGTACTTC.

By proportion, this clonotype is medium-sized. The chain links TRBV20-1 to TRBJ1-4, with a tentative D call TRBD1 (6 bases). Germline V gene sequence: CDR1 DFQATT, CDR2 SNEGSKA (reference sequence). The CDR3 has 13 amino acids. V shed 6 bases and J shed 8 bases, with 16 bases lying between them. The CDR3 DNA sequence: TGCAGTGCCACACAGGGCGTGAGCGAAAAACTGTTTTTT. Translating it yields CSATQGVSEKLFF.

In this sample, this clonotype turned up many times. The chain uses TRBV6-5 and TRBJ1-1; the D is unclear. The germline V and J ends were trimmed by 0 bases and 7 bases, with 18 bases remaining between them. Germline CDR1 and CDR2: MNHEY and SVGAGI. The CDR3 is 16 amino acids. CDR3 nucleotides: TGTGCCAGCAGTTACTCGATCCACAAAAGTGAGAATGAAGCTTTCTTT. Translation gives CASSYSIHKSENEAFF.

This clonotype was detected ten times or more. The CDR3 DNA reads TGCGCCAGCAGCTTGGCCCTCCATCGAGCGGGACAGCTTAACTATGGCTACACCTTC. Its translation: CASSLALHRAGQLNYGYTF. This chain connects TRBV5-1 to TRBJ1-2, with 7 positions matching TRBD1. Germline V CDR1 and CDR2: SGHRS, YFSETQ. V dropped 0 bases and J dropped 1; count of bases not matched to a gene: 15. This CDR3 is built from 19 residues.

This clonotype was detected once. The CDR3 reads CASSPRTQGEAFF. CDR3 in DNA: TGTGCCAGCAGTCCGCGAACCCAGGGAGAAGCTTTCTTT. This chain uses TRBV2 with TRBJ1-1; tentative D call: TRBD1 (5 bases). V lost 5 bases, J lost 8 bases, and 15 bases lay in between. The CDR3 is 13 residues long. Germline V lookup: CDR1 SNHLY, CDR2 FYNNEI.

This clonotype is medium-sized (0.01 to 0.1%) within its sample. The chain carries TRBV25-1 and TRBJ1-3; no definite D call. Germline CDR1 is MGHDK and CDR2 is SYGVNS. V was cut by 1 base and J by 1 base, with 8 bases left in between. CDR3 length: 15 residues. CDR3 amino acids: CASSEFGESGNTIYF. CDR3 coding DNA: TGTGCCAGCAGTGAATTCGGGGAGTCTGGAAACACCATATATTTT.

The J gene is TRBJ2-7, the V gene TRBV10-3, with D perhaps TRBD1 (6 bases). CDR3 length: 12 residues. Germline V lookup: CDR1 ENHRY, CDR2 SYGVKD. Between the trimmed V and J ends, which lost 10 bases and 1 base, there was a span of 11 bases. The CDR3 here is CASRGSSYEQYF. CDR3 DNA: TGTGCCAGCAGGGGTTCGTCCTACGAGCAGTACTTC.

On this clonotype: A much larger clone is a single base away; this may be a read error. This rearrangement joins TRBV28 to TRBJ1-2; D is uncertain. Trimming pared 3 bases from V and 5 bases from J, leaving 10 bases between. The CDR3 totals 13 residues. Germline V CDR1 and CDR2: MDHEN, SYDVKM. CDR3 DNA: TGTGCCAGCAGTTTTGGCCAGTGTTATGGCTACACCTTC. It translates to CASSFGQCYGYTF.

This clonotype was observed at least ten times. V usage is TRBV5-4 and J usage is TRBJ1-1; no reliable D call. Germline lookup yields CDR1 SGHNT and CDR2 YYREEE (reference sequence). V was trimmed by 2 bases and J by 1 base, leaving 9 bases between them. This CDR3 has 14 amino acids. The CDR3 loop is CASSFGQTNTEAFF. CDR3 coding DNA: TGTGCCAGCAGCTTTGGTCAAACGAACACTGAAGCTTTCTTT.

V usage is TRBV9 and J usage is TRBJ2-3; 15 nucleotides line up with TRBD2. The CDR3 covers 18 residues. V lost 3 bases to trimming and J lost 0 bases; unmatched junction nucleotides: 5. Germline-derived CDR1 and CDR2 are SGDLS and YYNGEE. The CDR3 sequence is CASSAGGLAGGSTDTQYF. CDR3 nucleotide sequence: TGTGCCAGCAGCGCAGGGGGACTAGCGGGGGGTAGCACAGATACGCAGTATTTT.

Worth noting for this clonotype: The junction shows a germline mismatch at one end, possibly a read error. The chain uses TRBV6-6 and TRBJ1-5, with 7 positions matching TRBD1. The CDR3 consists of 17 residues. The germline CDR1 and CDR2 sequences are MNHNY and SVGAGI (reference sequence). CDR3 nucleotide sequence: TGTGCCGGCAGTTGGAGGTGGGGGGGACAGCTCTTGGGGCCCCAGCATTTT. This gives the protein CAGSWRWGGQLLGPQHF.

Turning to this clonotype: It is unclear where the CDR3 begins or ends on the DNA, so no DNA is shown, and the CDR3 is as TCRdb lists it. CDR3 in amino acids: CAIRRPSLYEQFFGPGTGEKLFF. V usage is TRBV2 and J usage is TRBJ1-4; the D segment call TRBD1 is taken from the table without a DNA check. The germline V gene has CDR1 SNHLY and CDR2 FYNNEI. The CDR3 spans 23 residues, counting both ends.

This clonotype has ten or more counts. The chain recombines TRBV5-4 with TRBJ2-7, with 14 bases matching TRBD2. Germline CDR1 is SGHNT and CDR2 is YYREEE (reference sequence). Trimming at V came to 4 bases and at J to 2 bases, leaving 5 bases not matched to a gene. The CDR3 has 16 residues. CDR3 nucleotide sequence: TGTGCCAGCAGCCCCCCGGGACTAGCGGGAGCCTACGAGCAGTACTTC. This encodes CASSPPGLAGAYEQYF.

This clonotype came up a few times. The chain recombines TRBV5-1 with TRBJ2-7; TRBD1 aligns across 7 bases. The CDR3 is 12 residues long. Trimming cost V 4 bases and J 5 bases; bases outside gene matches: 3. From germline, CDR1 is SGHRS and CDR2 YFSETQ. The DNA for the CDR3 is TGCGCCAGCAGCCCGACAGGGAACGAGCAGTACTTC. Protein: CASSPTGNEQYF. The full variable domain, its missing parts supplied by reference TRBV5-1 and TRBJ2-7, is KAGVTQTPRYLIKTRGQQVTLSCSPISGHRSVSWYQQTPGQGLQFLFEYFSETQRNKGNFPGRFSGRQFSNSRSEMNVSTLELGDSALYLCASSPTGNEQYFGPGTRLTVT.

This clonotype occurred once. One end of the junction fails to match germline, which may point to a read error. This rearrangement joins TRBV27 to TRBJ2-1; 9 nucleotides agree with TRBD2. Per germline, CDR1 MNHEY and CDR2 SMNVEV (reference sequence). This CDR3 comprises 10 residues. The CDR3 coding sequence is TGTGCCAGCAGTTTAATAGCGGGAGTTTTC. Protein: CASSLIAGVF.

Many counts were recorded for this clonotype. The genes are TRBV10-2 and TRBJ2-4; 7 nucleotides match TRBD2. The CDR3 spans 13 residues. Germline lookup yields CDR1 WSHSY and CDR2 SAAADI. Trimming cost V 6 bases and J 11 bases; bases outside gene matches: 10. Written as DNA, the CDR3 is TGCGCCAGCAGGGCGGGACTATCGATCCTTCAGTACTTC. This sequence encodes CASRAGLSILQYF.

This clonotype has at least ten counts. The CDR3 DNA reads TGTGCCAGCAGTTCCGGGACAGGGACCTACGAGCAGTACTTC. Translation gives CASSSGTGTYEQYF. The chain couples TRBV6-1 to TRBJ2-7, with TRBD1 matching over 9 bases. V lost 5 bases and J lost 2; bases outside the gene matches: 4. Germline CDR1 MNHNS, CDR2 SASEGT. This CDR3 has 14 residues.

Notes on this clonotype: This may stem from a read error, because a much larger clone lies one nucleotide away. It is likely a read error, because the conserved phenylalanine at the end of the CDR3 is missing. The chain carries TRBV30 and TRBJ2-7; D remains unclear. The germline gives CDR1 GTSNPN, CDR2 SVGIG (reference sequence). The CDR3 spans 13 residues. The germline V and J ends were trimmed by 2 bases and 0 bases, with 8 bases remaining between them. For the CDR3, the DNA is TGTGCCTGGAGTCATGGACGCTCCTACGAGCAGTACTGC. Its protein product is CAWSHGRSYEQYC.

V gene TRBV9 combines with J gene TRBJ2-1; 13 bases map to TRBD2. Per the germline V gene, CDR1 is SGDLS and CDR2 is YYNGEE. The CDR3 has 14 amino acids. The CDR3 spells CARRVLAGGIEQFF. The CDR3 DNA is TGTGCTAGACGCGTACTAGCGGGAGGGATTGAGCAGTTCTTC. Drawing the rest from reference TRBV9 and TRBJ2-1, the complete variable domain is DSGVTQTPKHLITATGQRVTLRCSPRSGDLSVYWYQQSLDQGLQFLIQYYNGEERAKGNILERFSAQQFPDLHSELNLSSLELGDSALYFCARRVLAGGIEQFFGPGTRLTVL.

This clonotype showed up many times. The rearrangement uses TRBV28 and TRBJ1-3; D gene uncertain. The germline V and J ends were trimmed by 4 bases and 4 bases, with 11 bases remaining between them. The CDR3 loop spans 14 amino acids. Germline values: CDR1 MDHEN, CDR2 SYDVKM. Here the CDR3 DNA reads TGTGCCAGCAGTTCCACCCTTGCGGGAAACACCATATATTTT. This encodes CASSSTLAGNTIYF.

In the case of this clonotype: One end of the junction fails to match germline, which may point to a read error. The CDR3 sequence is CTSSYSGRDQPQHF. The CDR3, as DNA: TGTACCAGCAGTTATTCGGGAAGGGATCAGCCCCAGCATTTT. The J gene is TRBJ1-5, the V gene TRBV6-5, with no clear D. Germline assignment: CDR1 MNHEY and CDR2 SVGAGI. CDR3 length: 14 amino acids.

Ten or more counts support this clonotype. The chain combines TRBV4-1 with TRBJ2-2; no firm D call. V was shortened by 0 bases and J by 0 bases, with 5 bases between the two germline ends. The CDR3 spans 15 residues. Germline CDR1 reads MGHRA; CDR2 reads YSYEKL. The CDR3 coding sequence is TGCGCCAGCAGCCAAGAGGCCGCGAACACCGGGGAGCTGTTTTTT. Protein sequence: CASSQEAANTGELFF.

The genes are TRBV28 and TRBJ2-1, with D possibly being TRBD1 (6 bases). This CDR3 region has 17 residues. Germline-derived CDR1 and CDR2 are MDHEN and SYDVKM. Trimming took 5 bases from V and 4 from J, leaving 21 bases between them. For the CDR3, the DNA is TGTGCCAGCAGTCAAGTCGGCAGGGGCGTCTCATACAATGAGCAGTTCTTC. Its protein product is CASSQVGRGVSYNEQFF.

This clonotype is termed medium-sized (0.01 to 0.1%). The chain has TRBV29-1 and TRBJ2-1; D possibly corresponds to TRBD1 (6 bases). CDR3 length equals 13 residues. CDR1 SQVTM and CDR2 ANQGSEA come from the germline V gene. Trimming shortened V by 6 bases and J by 7 bases, and 16 bases separated the two germline ends. The CDR3: CSVEGTSANEQFF. DNA of the CDR3: TGCAGCGTCGAGGGGACATCAGCGAATGAGCAGTTCTTC.

As for this clonotype: A read error may account for a junction end that differs from germline. The chain employs TRBV20-1 and TRBJ1-5; 9 bases match TRBD1. Per the germline V gene, CDR1 is DFQATT and CDR2 is SNEGSKA (reference sequence). This CDR3 is 15 amino acids long. The CDR3 sequence is CSTKWDREYNEPQHF. CDR3 in DNA: TGCAGTACTAAGTGGGACAGGGAATACAATGAGCCCCAGCATTTT.